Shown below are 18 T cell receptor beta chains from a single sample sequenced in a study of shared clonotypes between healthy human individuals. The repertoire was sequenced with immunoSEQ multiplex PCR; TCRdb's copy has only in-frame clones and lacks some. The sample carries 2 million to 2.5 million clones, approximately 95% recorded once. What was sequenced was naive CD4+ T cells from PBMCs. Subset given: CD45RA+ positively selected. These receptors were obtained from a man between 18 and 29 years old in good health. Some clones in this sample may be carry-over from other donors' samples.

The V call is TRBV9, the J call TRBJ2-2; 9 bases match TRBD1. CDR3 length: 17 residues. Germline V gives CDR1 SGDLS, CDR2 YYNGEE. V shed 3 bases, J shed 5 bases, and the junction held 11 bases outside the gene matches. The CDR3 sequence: CASSARTGTGRTGELFF. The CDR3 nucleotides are TGTGCCAGCAGCGCCCGAACCGGGACAGGGCGAACCGGGGAGCTGTTTTTT. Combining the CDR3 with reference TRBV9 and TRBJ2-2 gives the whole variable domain DSGVTQTPKHLITATGQRVTLRCSPRSGDLSVYWYQQSLDQGLQFLIQYYNGEERAKGNILERFSAQQFPDLHSELNLSSLELGDSALYFCASSARTGTGRTGELFFGEGSRLTVL.

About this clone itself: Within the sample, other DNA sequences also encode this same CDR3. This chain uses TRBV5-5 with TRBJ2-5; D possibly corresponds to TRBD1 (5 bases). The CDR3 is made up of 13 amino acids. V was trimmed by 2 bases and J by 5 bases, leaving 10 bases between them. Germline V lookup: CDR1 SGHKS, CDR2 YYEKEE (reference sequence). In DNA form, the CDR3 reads TGTGCCAGCAGCTTCCAGGGTGGTGAGACCCAGTACTTC. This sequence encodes CASSFQGGETQYF.

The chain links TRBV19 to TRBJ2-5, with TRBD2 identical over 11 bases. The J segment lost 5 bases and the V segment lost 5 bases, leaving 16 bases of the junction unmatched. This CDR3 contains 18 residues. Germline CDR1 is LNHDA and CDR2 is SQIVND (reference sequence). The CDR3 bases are TGTGCCAGTAGTTTTCCGGGACTAGCGGCTTCCCCCTCGGAGACCCAGTACTTC. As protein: CASSFPGLAASPSETQYF. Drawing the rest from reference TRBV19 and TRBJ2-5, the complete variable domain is DGGITQSPKYLFRKEGQNVTLSCEQNLNHDAMYWYRQDPGQGLRLIYYSQIVNDFQKGDIAEGYSVSREKKESFPLTVTSAQKNPTAFYLCASSFPGLAASPSETQYFGPGTRLLVL.

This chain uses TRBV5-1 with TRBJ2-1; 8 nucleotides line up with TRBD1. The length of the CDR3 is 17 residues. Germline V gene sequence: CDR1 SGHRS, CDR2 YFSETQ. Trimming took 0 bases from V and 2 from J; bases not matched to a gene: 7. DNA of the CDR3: TGCGCCAGCAGCTTGGCGGCAGGGGGCGGTCCCTACAATGAGCAGTTCTTC. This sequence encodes CASSLAAGGGPYNEQFF.

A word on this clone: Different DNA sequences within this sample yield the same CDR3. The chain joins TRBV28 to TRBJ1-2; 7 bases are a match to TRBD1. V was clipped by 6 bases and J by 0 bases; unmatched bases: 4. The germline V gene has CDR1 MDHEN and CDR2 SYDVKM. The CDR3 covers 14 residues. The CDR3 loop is CASRRTGTNYGYTF. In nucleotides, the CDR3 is TGTGCCAGCAGGCGGACAGGTACTAACTATGGCTACACCTTC.

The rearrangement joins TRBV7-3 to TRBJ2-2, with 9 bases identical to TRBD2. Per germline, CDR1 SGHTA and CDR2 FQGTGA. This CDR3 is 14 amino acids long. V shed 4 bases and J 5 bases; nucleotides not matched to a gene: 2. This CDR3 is CASSSSGRTGELFF. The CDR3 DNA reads TGTGCCAGCAGCTCAAGCGGGAGGACCGGGGAGCTGTTTTTT.

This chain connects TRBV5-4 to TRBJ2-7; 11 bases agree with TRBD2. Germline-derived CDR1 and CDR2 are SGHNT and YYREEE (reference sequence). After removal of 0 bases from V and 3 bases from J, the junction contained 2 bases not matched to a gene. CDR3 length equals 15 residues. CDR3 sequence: CASSLVGTSGYEQYF. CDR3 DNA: TGTGCCAGCAGCTTGGTTGGGACTAGCGGCTACGAGCAGTACTTC.

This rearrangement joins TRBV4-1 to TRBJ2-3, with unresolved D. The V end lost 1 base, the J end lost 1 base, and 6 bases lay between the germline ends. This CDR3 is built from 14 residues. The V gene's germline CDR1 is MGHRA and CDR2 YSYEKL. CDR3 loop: CASSQARRTDTQYF. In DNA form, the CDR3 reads TGCGCCAGCAGCCAAGCTAGACGCACAGATACGCAGTATTTT.

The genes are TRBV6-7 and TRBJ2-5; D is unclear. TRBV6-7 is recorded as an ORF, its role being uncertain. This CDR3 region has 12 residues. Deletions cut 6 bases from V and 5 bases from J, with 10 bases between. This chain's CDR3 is CASRTPWETQYF. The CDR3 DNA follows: TGTGCCAGCAGAACTCCCTGGGAGACCCAGTACTTC.

The CDR3 is CSVGESTGEQYF. The CDR3 coding sequence is TGCAGCGTTGGTGAATCGACCGGCGAGCAGTACTTC. The chain carries TRBV29-1 and TRBJ2-7; D unresolved. V shed 4 bases and J shed 6 bases, with 13 bases lying between them. The CDR3 has 12 residues. Germline V gene lookup returns CDR1 SQVTM and CDR2 ANQGSEA.

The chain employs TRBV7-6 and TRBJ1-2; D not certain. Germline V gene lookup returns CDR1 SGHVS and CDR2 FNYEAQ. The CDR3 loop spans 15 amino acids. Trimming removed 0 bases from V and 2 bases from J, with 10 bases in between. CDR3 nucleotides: TGTGCCAGCAGCTTAGCGGATTCCTCCAACTATGGCTACACCTTC. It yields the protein CASSLADSSNYGYTF.

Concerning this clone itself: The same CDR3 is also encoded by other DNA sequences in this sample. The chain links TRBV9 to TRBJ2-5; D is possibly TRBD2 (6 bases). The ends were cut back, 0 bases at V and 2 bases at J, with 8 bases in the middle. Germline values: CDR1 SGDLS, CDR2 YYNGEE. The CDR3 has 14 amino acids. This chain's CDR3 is CASSVGGTQETQYF. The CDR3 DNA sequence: TGTGCCAGCAGCGTAGGGGGGACTCAAGAGACCCAGTACTTC.

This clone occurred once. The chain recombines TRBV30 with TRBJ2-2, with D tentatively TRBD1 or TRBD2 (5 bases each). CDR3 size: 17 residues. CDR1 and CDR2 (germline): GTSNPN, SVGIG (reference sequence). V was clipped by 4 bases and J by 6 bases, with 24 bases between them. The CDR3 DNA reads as TGTGCCTGGACCCAGCTCGGGGCGGGCCTAACTCCCGGGGAGCTGTTTTTT. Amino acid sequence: CAWTQLGAGLTPGELFF.

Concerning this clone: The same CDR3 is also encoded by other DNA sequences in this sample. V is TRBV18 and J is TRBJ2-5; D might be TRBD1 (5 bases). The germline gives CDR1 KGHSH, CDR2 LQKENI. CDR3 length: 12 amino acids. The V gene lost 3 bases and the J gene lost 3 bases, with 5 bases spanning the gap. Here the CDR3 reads CASSPTEETQYF. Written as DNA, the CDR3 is TGTGCCAGCTCACCGACAGAAGAGACCCAGTACTTC.

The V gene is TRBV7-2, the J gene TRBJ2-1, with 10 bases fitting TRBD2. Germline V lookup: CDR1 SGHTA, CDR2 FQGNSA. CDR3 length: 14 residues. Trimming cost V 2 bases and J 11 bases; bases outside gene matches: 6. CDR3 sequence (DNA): TGTGCCAGCAGCTTAATCCTAGCGGGGGAGCAGCAGTTCTTC. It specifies CASSLILAGEQQFF.

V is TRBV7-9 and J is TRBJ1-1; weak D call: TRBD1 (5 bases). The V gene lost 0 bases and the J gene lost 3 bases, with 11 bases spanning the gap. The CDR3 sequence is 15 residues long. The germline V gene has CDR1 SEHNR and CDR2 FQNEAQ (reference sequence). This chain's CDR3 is CASSLAGRGDTEAFF. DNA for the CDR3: TGTGCCAGCAGCTTAGCGGGCCGGGGGGACACTGAAGCTTTCTTT.

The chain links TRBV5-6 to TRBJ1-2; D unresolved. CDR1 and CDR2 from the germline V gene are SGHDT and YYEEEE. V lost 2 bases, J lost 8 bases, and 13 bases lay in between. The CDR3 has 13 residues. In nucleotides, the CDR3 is TGTGCCAGCAGCTTTGGCGGCGTCGGGGGCTACACCTTC. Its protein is CASSFGGVGGYTF.

The DNA for the CDR3 is TGTGCCTGGAGGAGAACCGGGGGGTTTGGTAGTTATGAGCAGTTCTTC. This codes for CAWRRTGGFGSYEQFF. The rearrangement links TRBV30 to TRBJ2-1; 7 bases map to TRBD2. Losses at the gene ends were 3 bases for V and 8 bases for J; bases not matched to a gene: 16. This CDR3 has 16 residues. The germline V gene encodes CDR1 GTSNPN and CDR2 SVGIG (reference sequence).